Only a few counts were recorded for the clone carrying this T cell receptor beta chain. Its antigen is unknown. The data originate from a study of T cells after yellow fever vaccination. About the study: Each low-cell-number fraction was prepared by means of SMART-Seq v4 Ultra Low Input.

The V and J ends lost 10 bases and 6 bases, in that order; junction bases with no gene match: 17. Germline V CDR1 and CDR2: SEHNR, FQNEAQ (reference sequence). The CDR3 totals 15 residues. Making TCR cDNA involved 5'RACE template switching, which added UMIs and a universal primer site. TCRdb re-called the 5' RACE reads through MiXCR, storing one row per CDR3 protein. This table holds hundreds of thousands of distinct CDR3 sequences, 9% to 15% found once. Study-level findings and limits: Repertoires obtained by FACS sorting could include abundant clonotypes that entered as contaminants from the bulk population. Once the booster was given, most primary-vaccination clones reappeared, at about 95% for CD4 and 88% for CD8.

Here the sequenced sample was PBMCs, taken on the day of the yellow fever booster vaccination. The genes are TRBV7-9 and TRBJ2-7; 8 positions match TRBD1. The receptor's source is a man under 40 who received the YFV17D yellow fever vaccine. The CDR3, as DNA: TGTGCCACCCATCATTTGGGACAGGTCGTGAGCGAGCAGTACTTC. Amino acids: CATHHLGQVVSEQYF.